Each of the 28 T cell receptor beta chains below was sequenced from the same sample in a study of identical twins. TCRdb processed the 5' RACE reads anew with MiXCR; each CDR3 protein has one entry. The sample shows about 810,000 distinct CDR3 sequences, 12% of them seen only once. A further study also used this sample, focusing on yellow fever vaccine responses in identical twins.

The sequencing input was PBMCs. These receptors were taken from a woman younger than 35 in good health.

The CDR3 spells CASSVRTGASETQYF. In DNA form, the CDR3 reads TGTGCCAGCAGCGTCCGGACAGGGGCATCGGAGACCCAGTACTTC. The genes are TRBV9 and TRBJ2-5, with 9 bases lining up with TRBD1. The CDR3 length is 15 residues. Germline CDR1 SGDLS, CDR2 YYNGEE. V gave up 2 bases and J gave up 5 bases; unmatched junction bases: 7.

The table lists this clonotype with many counts. This chain uses TRBV6-1 with TRBJ2-1, with D uncertain. CDR3 size: 17 residues. CDR1 MNHNS and CDR2 SASEGT come from the germline V gene. Trimming left V 1 base short and J 4 bases short, with 17 bases between. In nucleotides, the CDR3 is TGTGCCAGCAGTGAAGAAACTTCCCCGGCCCTGTACAATGAGCAGTTCTTC. Protein product: CASSEETSPALYNEQFF.

The chain has TRBV25-1 and TRBJ2-7, with a tentative D call TRBD1 (6 bases). V lost 6 bases to trimming and J lost 2 bases, with 14 bases between them. The length of the CDR3 is 14 residues. Germline CDR1 MGHDK, CDR2 SYGVNS. The CDR3 reads CASRPDRLTYEQYF. The CDR3 DNA follows: TGTGCCAGCAGGCCAGACAGGCTCACCTACGAGCAGTACTTC.

The CDR3 DNA is TGTGCCTCTAACGGCGACCACGGCGGATACGAGCAGTACTTC. Residues: CASNGDHGGYEQYF. The rearrangement links TRBV14 to TRBJ2-7; no definite D call. The CDR3 consists of 14 residues. The ends were cut back, 11 bases at V and 4 bases at J, with 21 bases in the middle. From germline, CDR1 is SGHDN and CDR2 FVKESK.

This clonotype has more than one count but fewer than ten. The genes are TRBV7-8 and TRBJ2-2; the D gene is possibly TRBD2 (6 bases). Germline V gives CDR1 SGHVS, CDR2 FQNEAQ. Trimming took 5 bases from V and 6 from J, leaving 16 bases between them. The CDR3 spans 15 residues. CDR3 sequence: CASSGTSSVPGELFF. The CDR3 bases are TGTGCCAGCAGCGGGACGTCTAGCGTTCCCGGGGAGCTGTTTTTT. Filled out from reference TRBV7-8 and TRBJ2-2, the complete variable domain reads GAGVSQSPRYKVAKRGQDVALRCDPISGHVSLFWYQQALGQGPEFLTYFQNEAQLDKSGLPSDRFFAERPEGSVSTLKIQRTQQEDSAVYLCASSGTSSVPGELFFGEGSRLTVL.

This clonotype was seen a handful of times. J is TRBJ1-1 and V is TRBV7-9; tentatively, D is TRBD1 (5 bases). Germline CDR1 SEHNR, CDR2 FQNEAQ (reference sequence). Deletions cut 1 base from V and 0 bases from J, with 12 bases between. This CDR3 is 16 amino acids long. Written as DNA, the CDR3 is TGTGCCAGCAGCTTAGTTCAGAAGGGGATGAACACTGAAGCTTTCTTT. It yields the protein CASSLVQKGMNTEAFF.

This clonotype was recorded a few times. CDR3 loop: CASSMGQGTPGANVLTF. The CDR3 coding sequence is TGCGCCAGCAGCATGGGACAGGGAACCCCTGGGGCCAACGTCCTGACTTTC. This sequence joins TRBV5-1 and TRBJ2-6; the match to TRBD1 covers 9 bases. The CDR3 length is 17 residues. V dropped 4 bases and J dropped 2; count of bases not matched to a gene: 7. Per the germline V gene, CDR1 is SGHRS and CDR2 is YFSETQ.

This chain links TRBV5-1 with TRBJ1-1; D is unresolved. The V and J ends lost 1 base and 4 bases respectively, with 14 bases between them. Germline CDR1 is SGHRS and CDR2 is YFSETQ. CDR3 size: 15 residues. The DNA for the CDR3 is TGCGCCAGCAGCTTGCTAGGTTCCAGTACCACTGAAGCTTTCTTT. Amino acid sequence: CASSLLGSSTTEAFF.

The V gene is TRBV12-3 or TRBV12-4, the J gene TRBJ2-6; TRBD2 might be the D (6 bases). Trimming shortened V by 5 bases and J by 0 bases, and 20 bases separated the two germline ends. The CDR3 loop spans 19 amino acids. The CDR3 bases are TGTGCCAGCAGTCCCCCTGAGGGCGCGGGGCTCTCTGGGGCCAACGTCCTGACTTTC. It yields the protein CASSPPEGAGLSGANVLTF.

V usage is TRBV29-1 and J usage is TRBJ1-4; 8 bases match TRBD1. The CDR3 runs to 14 residues. The germline V gene encodes CDR1 SQVTM and CDR2 ANQGSEA. Unmatched junction bases numbered 8, after V lost 1 base and J lost 10 bases. CDR3 protein: CSVEVGTGDGKLFF. The DNA of the CDR3 is TGCAGCGTTGAAGTGGGGACAGGAGACGGAAAACTGTTTTTT.

At least ten counts were recorded for this clonotype. The chain links TRBV29-1 to TRBJ1-1; 7 positions agree with TRBD1. Germline V gene sequence: CDR1 SQVTM, CDR2 ANQGSEA. After removal of 7 bases from V and 0 bases from J, the junction contained 2 bases not matched to a gene. This CDR3 is 12 amino acids long. The CDR3 DNA follows: TGCAGCGCTGGGACAGTGAACACTGAAGCTTTCTTT. Amino acid sequence: CSAGTVNTEAFF. The entire variable domain, with the rest obtained from reference TRBV29-1 and TRBJ1-1, is as follows: SAVISQKPSRDICQRGTSLTIQCQVDSQVTMMFWYRQQPGQSLTLIATANQGSEATYESGFVIDKFPISRPNLTFSTLTVSNMSPEDSSIYLCSAGTVNTEAFFGQGTRLTVV.

V is TRBV27 and J is TRBJ2-3; D gene uncertain. Trimming pared 3 bases from V and 3 bases from J, leaving 13 bases between. The CDR3 totals 15 residues. Germline CDR1 and CDR2: MNHEY and SMNVEV (reference sequence). The CDR3 loop is CASSFSAGETDTQYF. CDR3 DNA sequence: TGTGCCAGCAGTTTTTCAGCAGGAGAGACAGATACGCAGTATTTT.

This clonotype has just a few counts. V and J are TRBV10-3 and TRBJ1-3, with D uncertain. V lost 3 bases to trimming and J lost 0 bases, with 9 bases between them. Germline V CDR1 and CDR2: ENHRY, SYGVKD. This CDR3 spans 15 amino acids. CDR3 sequence reads: CAISDRSSSGNTIYF. The CDR3 nucleotides are TGTGCCATCAGTGATAGGAGCAGCTCTGGAAACACCATATATTTT.

The J gene is TRBJ2-7, the V gene TRBV6-5; TRBD1 aligns across 9 bases. Per the germline V gene, CDR1 is MNHEY and CDR2 is SVGAGI. The CDR3 totals 17 residues. V shed 0 bases, J shed 3 bases, and the junction held 9 bases outside the gene matches. CDR3 amino acids: CASSYSYTGTGNYEQYF. The CDR3 nucleotides are TGTGCCAGCAGTTACTCGTACACCGGGACAGGGAACTACGAGCAGTACTTC.

This clonotype was counted a few times. CDR3 sequence (DNA): TGCGCCAGCAGCCCTGGAAGGACTGGAAACACCATATATTTT. This translates into CASSPGRTGNTIYF. This chain uses TRBV10-1 with TRBJ1-3, with D hard to call. The CDR3 is made up of 14 amino acids. The V gene's germline CDR1 is WNHNN and CDR2 SYGVQD (reference sequence). V lost 6 bases and J 2 bases, leaving 11 bases between the germline ends.

V and J are TRBV12-3 or TRBV12-4 and TRBJ2-6; D not certain. CDR3 size: 15 residues. Trimming left V 5 bases short and J 4 bases short, with 12 bases between. The chain's CDR3 is CASSERDPGANVLTF. CDR3 DNA sequence: TGTGCCAGCAGTGAGCGAGACCCCGGGGCCAACGTCCTGACTTTC.

In this sample, this clonotype turned up many times. The CDR3 loop reads CASSPGRQINYGYTF. The CDR3 nucleotides read TGTGCCAGCAGTCCGGGACGGCAAATTAACTATGGCTACACCTTC. V usage is TRBV12-3 or TRBV12-4 and J usage is TRBJ1-2; possible D gene TRBD1, 5 bases. Trimming left V 5 bases short and J 1 base short, with 14 bases between. CDR3 length: 15 amino acids.

The chain carries TRBV20-1 and TRBJ2-7; tentative D call: TRBD2 (5 bases). Germline CDR1 and CDR2: DFQATT and SNEGSKA (reference sequence). The CDR3 length is 15 residues. Trimming stripped 3 bases from V and 2 bases from J, with 17 bases between. The CDR3 is CSASLSGGRTYEQYV. The CDR3 bases are TGCAGTGCTAGCCTATCAGGAGGCCGAACCTACGAGCAGTACGTC.

This chain links TRBV12-3 or TRBV12-4 with TRBJ2-4; tentatively, D is TRBD1 (6 bases). The CDR3 consists of 18 residues. The V end was cut by 10 bases, the J end by 0 bases, with 25 bases between. The chain's CDR3 is CAICLARGPDIAKNIQYF. In nucleotides, the CDR3 is TGTGCCATCTGTTTAGCCAGGGGACCCGATATAGCCAAAAACATTCAGTACTTC.

This clonotype has a handful of counts. The chain combines TRBV6-2 or TRBV6-3 with TRBJ2-4; no firm D call. CDR3 size: 12 residues. Trimming took 5 bases from V and 9 from J, leaving 11 bases between them. Germline loops: CDR1 MNHEY, CDR2 SVGEGT. This CDR3 is CASSNLKGIQYF. The CDR3 DNA reads TGTGCCAGCAGTAACCTGAAGGGCATTCAGTACTTC.

This rearrangement joins TRBV18 to TRBJ2-7, with 8 nucleotides matching TRBD1. The J segment lost 3 bases and the V segment lost 4 bases, leaving 5 bases of the junction unmatched. CDR1 is KGHSH, CDR2 LQKENI, per germline. This CDR3 is built from 14 residues. CDR3 sequence reads: CASSRGQGVYEQYF. CDR3 nucleotides: TGTGCCAGCTCACGTGGACAGGGAGTCTACGAGCAGTACTTC.

This clonotype has a handful of counts. This sequence joins TRBV24-1 and TRBJ2-7, with D perhaps matching TRBD2 (7 bases). V was cut by 9 bases and J by 4 bases, with 18 bases left in between. The germline V gene encodes CDR1 KGHDR and CDR2 SFDVKD. The CDR3 has 14 amino acids. In DNA, the CDR3 is TGTGCCACCGTGGAGGCCCGGGGGGCTTACGAGCAGTACGTC. Residues: CATVEARGAYEQYV.

This clonotype was picked up many times. The gene calls are TRBV5-1 and TRBJ1-2; D possibly corresponds to TRBD1 (5 bases). Germline V gene sequence: CDR1 SGHRS, CDR2 YFSETQ. V was cut by 1 base and J by 7 bases, with 20 bases left in between. This CDR3 region has 16 residues. The CDR3 region has the DNA TGCGCCAGCAGCTTGAAGCGGGTCGGGACTATTCTTGGCTACACCTTC. It specifies CASSLKRVGTILGYTF.

The chain carries TRBV7-2 and TRBJ2-1; D is unresolved. CDR1 SGHTA and CDR2 FQGNSA come from the germline V gene. V dropped 7 bases and J dropped 1 base, with 14 bases sitting between them. The CDR3 is 15 amino acids. The CDR3 is CASTAVAGSYNEQFF. DNA of the CDR3: TGTGCCAGCACCGCGGTAGCAGGTTCCTACAATGAGCAGTTCTTC.

This chain joins TRBV5-1 and TRBJ2-2; 8 nucleotides match TRBD2. Per germline, CDR1 SGHRS and CDR2 YFSETQ. Unmatched junction bases numbered 3, after V lost 1 base and J lost 1 base. CDR3 length equals 16 residues. This CDR3 reads CASSLRAGGNTGELFF. The CDR3 coding sequence is TGCGCCAGCAGCTTGCGGGCGGGAGGGAACACCGGGGAGCTGTTTTTT.

This clonotype has a count of ten or more. The chain couples TRBV12-3 or TRBV12-4 to TRBJ2-4, with no clear D. V lost 2 bases and J lost 1, with 12 bases in between. The length of the CDR3 is 16 residues. CDR3 protein: CASSLLGGGAKNIQYF. The DNA for the CDR3 is TGTGCCAGCAGTTTACTCGGCGGTGGGGCCAAAAACATTCAGTACTTC.

This clonotype was observed a few times. The chain recombines TRBV3-1 with TRBJ2-7; 9 nucleotides line up with TRBD1. Trimming took 3 bases from V and 4 from J; bases not matched to a gene: 10. The CDR3 extends over 16 amino acids. CDR1 and CDR2 (germline): LGHDT, YNNKEL (reference sequence). As DNA, the CDR3 is TGTGCCAGCAGCCAGTTGCCCGGGACAGGGCCGTACGAGCAGTACTTC. It encodes CASSQLPGTGPYEQYF.

This clonotype was counted a few times. The V gene is TRBV19, the J gene TRBJ2-1; 15 nucleotides agree with TRBD2. There are 14 residues in the CDR3. Germline V gives CDR1 LNHDA, CDR2 SQIVND (reference sequence). The CDR3 reads CDPGLAGGLNEQFF. In nucleotides, the CDR3 is TGTGACCCTGGACTAGCGGGGGGGCTAAATGAGCAGTTCTTC.